This TCR beta chain was identified in a study of T cell responses to AZD1222 COVID-19 vaccine. Overall study findings and caveats: Among those given AZD1222, only 6 or 7 were seropositive at baseline.

Analysis merged second doses at about 4 or about 12 weeks. The CDR3 loop spans 13 amino acids. CDR1 is MNHEY, CDR2 SVGEGT, per germline. V gave up 2 bases and J gave up 5 bases, with 9 bases separating them. As for this clone: Its antigen remains unidentified.

Here immunoSEQ multiplex PCR was the method, and the copy in TCRdb shows in-frame clones only, minus some. The sample lists about 170,000 clones, roughly 87% occurring once. The source was peripheral blood, collected 28 days after the second AZD1222 dose. The rearrangement uses TRBV6-2 or TRBV6-3 and TRBJ1-2, with D unclear. The receptor's source is an adult who received the AZD1222 COVID-19 vaccine. The CDR3 DNA follows: TGTGCCAGCAGTTACGGGGAGAGGTATGGCTACACCTTC. This sequence encodes CASSYGERYGYTF.